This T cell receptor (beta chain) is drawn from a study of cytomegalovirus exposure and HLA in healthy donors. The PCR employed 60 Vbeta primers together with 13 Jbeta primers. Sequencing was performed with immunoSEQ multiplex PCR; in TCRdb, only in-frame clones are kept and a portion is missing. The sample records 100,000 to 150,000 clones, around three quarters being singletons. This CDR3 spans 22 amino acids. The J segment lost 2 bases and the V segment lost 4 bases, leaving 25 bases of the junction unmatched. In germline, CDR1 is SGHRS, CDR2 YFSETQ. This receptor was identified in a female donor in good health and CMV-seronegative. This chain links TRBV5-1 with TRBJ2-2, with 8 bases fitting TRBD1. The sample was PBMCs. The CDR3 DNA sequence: TGCGCCAGCAGCCAGGGCAACTTCCGGGACAGGTCCTTCCGGGAAAACACCGGGGAGCTGTTTTTT. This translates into CASSQGNFRDRSFRENTGELFF. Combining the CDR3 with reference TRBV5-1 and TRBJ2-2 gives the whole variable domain KAGVTQTPRYLIKTRGQQVTLSCSPISGHRSVSWYQQTPGQGLQFLFEYFSETQRNKGNFPGRFSGRQFSNSRSEMNVSTLELGDSALYLCASSQGNFRDRSFRENTGELFFGEGSRLTVL.